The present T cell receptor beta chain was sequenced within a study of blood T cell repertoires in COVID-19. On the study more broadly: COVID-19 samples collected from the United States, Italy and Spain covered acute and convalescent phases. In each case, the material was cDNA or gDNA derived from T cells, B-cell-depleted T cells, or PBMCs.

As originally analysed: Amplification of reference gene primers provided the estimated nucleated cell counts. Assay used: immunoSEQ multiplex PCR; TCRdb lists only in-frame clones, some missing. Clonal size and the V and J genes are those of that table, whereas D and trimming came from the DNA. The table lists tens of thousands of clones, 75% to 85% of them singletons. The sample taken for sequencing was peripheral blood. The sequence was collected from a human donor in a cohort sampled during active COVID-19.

CDR3 nucleotide sequence: TGTGCCAGTAGCAAAGGACAGGGTCGGTACTTC. As protein: CASSKGQGRYF. This chain links TRBV19 with TRBJ2-7, with TRBD1 matching 8 bases. V gave up 6 bases and J gave up 12 bases; unmatched junction bases: 7. Germline values: CDR1 LNHDA, CDR2 SQIVND (reference sequence). This CDR3 region has 11 residues.